This T cell receptor (beta chain) was observed in a study of chemoradiotherapy in HPV16-positive cancers. On the study more broadly: Functional T-cell assays on a couple of HPV16-positive patients' cells defined candidate HPV-specific clones and common TCR motifs.

In its sample, this clone was seen once. What it binds is unknown. Study observations and caveats: Functional assays defining HPV-specific T cells used only a couple of HPV16-positive patients.

Some clones are missing from TCRdb's copy, which holds only in-frame ones; the method was immunoSEQ multiplex PCR. The sample records around 24,000 clones, about 90% being singletons. Germline V lookup: CDR1 LGHNA, CDR2 YSLEER. The CDR3 contains 15 residues. The V end was cut by 1 base, the J end by 6 bases, with 10 bases between. Repeated repertoire sampling spanned the course of chemoradiotherapy. The rearrangement joins TRBV4-3 to TRBJ1-6; D uncertain. The clonotype was recovered from a human donor with HPV-associated anogenital cancer. The material sequenced was blood, taken from a patient who underwent chemoradiotherapy. CDR3 amino acids: CASSQGEQINSPLHF. The CDR3 nucleotides are TGCGCCAGCAGCCAAGGTGAACAGATTAATTCACCCCTCCACTTT.